These 18 T cell receptor beta chains share one sample of origin, sequenced in a study of T cells in Graves' hyperthyroidism and ophthalmopathy. RNA transcripts gave rise to amplified TCR beta CDR3 regions. A first-round RT-PCR of the TCR CDR3 used the HTBI primer set. TCRdb re-derived calls from the multiplex PCR reads in MiXCR, one entry per CDR3 protein. Of approximately 360,000 distinct CDR3 sequences in the sample, less than 20% are singletons; the top ten hold 25% to 35%. Sequencing input: blood. The receptors here all came from a woman aged 18-35 years with Graves' hyperthyroidism that later progressed to Graves' ophthalmopathy.

This clonotype was seen many times. The rearrangement uses TRBV20-1 and TRBJ2-7, with 7 bases aligning to TRBD2. CDR1 is DFQATT, CDR2 SNEGSKA, per germline (reference sequence). The CDR3 has 15 amino acids. V gave up 4 bases and J gave up 0 bases; unmatched junction bases: 9. The CDR3 DNA reads TGCAGTGCTAACCCTAGCGGTTTTAGCTCCTACGAGCAGTACTTC. Protein sequence: CSANPSGFSSYEQYF.

This clonotype was seen ten or more times. This chain uses TRBV5-1 with TRBJ2-1, with TRBD1 identical over 7 bases. Losses at the gene ends were 3 bases for V and 5 bases for J; bases not matched to a gene: 8. Germline V CDR1 and CDR2: SGHRS, YFSETQ. The CDR3 runs to 15 residues. CDR3 amino acids: CASSYQGGPNNEQFF. CDR3 DNA sequence: TGCGCCAGCAGCTACCAAGGGGGCCCCAACAATGAGCAGTTCTTC. The variable domain in full, with the rest retrieved from reference TRBV5-1 and TRBJ2-1, is KAGVTQTPRYLIKTRGQQVTLSCSPISGHRSVSWYQQTPGQGLQFLFEYFSETQRNKGNFPGRFSGRQFSNSRSEMNVSTLELGDSALYLCASSYQGGPNNEQFFGPGTRLTVL.

The table lists this clonotype with many counts. The rearrangement uses TRBV6-1 and TRBJ1-1; no clear D gene. V was shortened by 3 bases and J by 5 bases, with 13 bases between the two germline ends. In germline, CDR1 is MNHNS, CDR2 SASEGT. This CDR3 comprises 14 residues. The DNA of the CDR3 is TGTGCCAGCAGTGATAGGGCACTGAGGACTGAAGCTTTCTTT. This sequence encodes CASSDRALRTEAFF.

As regards this clonotype: The junction shows a germline mismatch at one end, possibly a read error. The V call is TRBV28, the J call TRBJ2-3; D call uncertain. The germline gives CDR1 MDHEN, CDR2 SYDVKM. This CDR3 region has 15 residues. The CDR3 nucleotides are TGTGCCAGCGGGTCGATGTATTCGAGCACAGATAAGCAGTATTTT. It specifies CASGSMYSSTDKQYF.

The J gene is TRBJ2-5, the V gene TRBV12-3 or TRBV12-4, with 11 nucleotides matching TRBD2. V shed 5 bases and J 3 bases; nucleotides not matched to a gene: 11. CDR3 length equals 17 residues. The CDR3 protein is CASSKHTSGSWKETQYF. As DNA, the CDR3 is TGTGCCAGCAGTAAACACACTAGCGGGAGTTGGAAAGAGACCCAGTACTTC.

The chain uses TRBV7-2 and TRBJ1-5; D ambiguous. The CDR3 totals 13 residues. V dropped 1 base and J dropped 7 bases, with 8 bases sitting between them. CDR1 and CDR2 from the germline V gene are SGHTA and FQGNSA. In nucleotides, the CDR3 is TGTGCCAGCAGCTTAGGTCTGGGCCAGCCCCAGCATTTT. Protein product: CASSLGLGQPQHF.

This chain connects TRBV15 to TRBJ1-5; a possible D gene is TRBD1 (5 bases). With 0 bases removed from V and 2 bases from J, the gap between germline ends came to 14 bases. This CDR3 comprises 17 residues. From germline, CDR1 is LNHNV and CDR2 YYDKDF (reference sequence). The CDR3: CATSREDPPTGNQPQHF. For the CDR3, the DNA is TGTGCCACCAGCAGAGAAGACCCACCGACAGGCAATCAGCCCCAGCATTTT.

This clonotype was counted at least ten times. The chain uses TRBV20-1 and TRBJ2-7; 7 bases agree with TRBD2. With 4 bases clipped from V and 3 bases from J, the junction kept 3 bases outside the gene matches. The CDR3 is made up of 12 amino acids. The V gene's germline CDR1 is DFQATT and CDR2 SNEGSKA (reference sequence). CDR3 sequence (DNA): TGCAGTGCTACCCCGGGGGGCTACGAGCAGTACTTC. It translates to CSATPGGYEQYF.

This clonotype was recorded a few times. This sequence joins TRBV9 and TRBJ1-5; 9 bases fit TRBD1. The germline V gene has CDR1 SGDLS and CDR2 YYNGEE. The CDR3 has 14 amino acids. The V segment lost 0 bases and the J segment 6 bases; nucleotides outside the gene matches: 1. The CDR3 protein is CASSVGQGGQPQHF. Written as DNA, the CDR3 is TGTGCCAGCAGCGTAGGACAGGGGGGTCAGCCCCAGCATTTT.

This clonotype was observed a handful of times. The rearrangement links TRBV29-1 to TRBJ1-2, with a weak D call TRBD1 (5 bases). CDR3 length equals 14 residues. V lost 4 bases and J 2 bases, leaving 14 bases between the germline ends. Per germline, CDR1 SQVTM and CDR2 ANQGSEA. CDR3 sequence (DNA): TGCAGCGTTGTTTCCGGGACGCCAAACTATGGCTACACCTTC. This translates into CSVVSGTPNYGYTF.

This clonotype was seen more than once but under ten times. The chain is built from TRBV7-2 and TRBJ2-7; no reliable D call. This CDR3 is built from 15 residues. CDR1 is SGHTA and CDR2 is FQGNSA in the germline V gene. V shed 1 base and J shed 2 bases, with 12 bases lying between them. Here the CDR3 DNA reads TGTGCCAGCAGCTTAGTTGCGAACCAGGCCTACGAGCAGTACTTC. Protein product: CASSLVANQAYEQYF.

This clonotype showed up many times. The chain recombines TRBV27 with TRBJ1-1; D ambiguous. Germline assignment: CDR1 MNHEY and CDR2 SMNVEV (reference sequence). The length of the CDR3 is 13 residues. With 3 bases removed from V and 1 base from J, the gap between germline ends came to 6 bases. CDR3: CASSLVGNTEAFF. CDR3 DNA sequence: TGTGCCAGCAGTTTGGTAGGGAACACTGAAGCTTTCTTT.

This clonotype was picked up many times. CDR3 in amino acids: CASRGTAYNEQFF. The CDR3 nucleotides are TGTGCCAGCAGGGGGACAGCCTACAATGAGCAGTTCTTC. The chain couples TRBV28 to TRBJ2-1; TRBD1 agrees at 7 bases. Trimming took 6 bases from V and 2 from J; bases not matched to a gene: 1. The CDR3 consists of 13 residues. The germline CDR1 and CDR2 sequences are MDHEN and SYDVKM.

This clonotype showed up many times. The chain recombines TRBV7-2 with TRBJ1-1; 11 bases line up with TRBD1. CDR3 length: 16 residues. V shed 2 bases, J shed 4 bases, and the junction held 6 bases outside the gene matches. Germline loops: CDR1 SGHTA, CDR2 FQGNSA. The DNA of the CDR3 is TGTGCCAGCAGCTTAAGGACAGGGGGCAGGGGCACTGAAGCTTTCTTT. Residues: CASSLRTGGRGTEAFF.

This clonotype was detected a few times. The genes are TRBV7-9 and TRBJ1-5; possibly TRBD1 for D (6 bases). This CDR3 contains 16 residues. V was trimmed by 5 bases and J by 2 bases, leaving 16 bases between them. Germline lookup yields CDR1 SEHNR and CDR2 FQNEAQ (reference sequence). The CDR3 DNA reads TGTGCCAGCAGCCGCAATAGGGGGGTCGGCAATCAGCCCCAGCATTTT. This translates into CASSRNRGVGNQPQHF.

The chain joins TRBV5-1 to TRBJ2-7; TRBD1 matches 7 bases. CDR1 and CDR2 from the germline V gene are SGHRS and YFSETQ. CDR3 length equals 15 residues. V shed 6 bases and J 7 bases; nucleotides not matched to a gene: 16. CDR3 protein: CASTPLPGGSGEQYF. In DNA form, the CDR3 reads TGCGCCAGCACCCCCCTCCCAGGGGGTTCGGGTGAGCAGTACTTC.

This clonotype has at least ten counts. The V gene is TRBV2, the J gene TRBJ2-2, with TRBD2 as a possible D gene (5 bases). This CDR3 has 16 residues. Trimming stripped 6 bases from V and 6 bases from J, with 20 bases between. The V gene's germline CDR1 is SNHLY and CDR2 FYNNEI. The DNA of the CDR3 is TGTGCCAGCAGCCAGGACTTAGCCCTCTCCGCCGGGGAGCTGTTTTTT. Protein: CASSQDLALSAGELFF.

The chain employs TRBV20-1 and TRBJ1-4; D not resolved. Germline-derived CDR1 and CDR2 are DFQATT and SNEGSKA (reference sequence). The CDR3 is 11 amino acids. Trimming shortened V by 6 bases and J by 2 bases, and 4 bases separated the two germline ends. DNA of the CDR3: TGCAGTGCCCGGACTAATGAAAAACTGTTTTTT. It encodes CSARTNEKLFF.